This T cell receptor (beta chain) was found in a study of blood T cell repertoires in COVID-19. Generated by immunoSEQ multiplex PCR, the TCRdb table keeps only in-frame clones and is missing some. The sample holds under 450,000 clones, more than 75% seen once. Per the germline V gene, CDR1 is GTSNPN and CDR2 is SVGIG (reference sequence). The length of the CDR3 is 13 residues. V shed 0 bases and J shed 9 bases, with 9 bases lying between them. This chain links TRBV30 with TRBJ1-6; D not certain. This TCR was sampled from a man aged 25-45 years who had recovered from COVID-19. Sequencing used PBMCs or T cells enriched from blood (not recorded which). For the CDR3, the DNA is TGTGCCTGGAGTGTAGGACTAGGTTCACCCCTCCACTTT. Translation gives CAWSVGLGSPLHF.